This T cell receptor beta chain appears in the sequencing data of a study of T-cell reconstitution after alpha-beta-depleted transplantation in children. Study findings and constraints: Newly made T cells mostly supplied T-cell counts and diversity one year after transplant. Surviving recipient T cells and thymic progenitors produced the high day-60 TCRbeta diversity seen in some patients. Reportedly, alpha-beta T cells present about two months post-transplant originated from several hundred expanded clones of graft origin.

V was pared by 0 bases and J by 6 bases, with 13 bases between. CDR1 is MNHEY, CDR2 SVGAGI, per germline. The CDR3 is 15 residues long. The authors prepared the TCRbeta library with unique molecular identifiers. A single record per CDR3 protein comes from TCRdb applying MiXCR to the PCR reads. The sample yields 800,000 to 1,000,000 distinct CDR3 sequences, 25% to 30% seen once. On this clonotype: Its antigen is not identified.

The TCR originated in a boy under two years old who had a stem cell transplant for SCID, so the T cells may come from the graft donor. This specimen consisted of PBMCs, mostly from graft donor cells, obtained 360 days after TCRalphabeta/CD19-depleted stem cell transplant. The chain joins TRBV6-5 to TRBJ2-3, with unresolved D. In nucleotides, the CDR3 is TGTGCCAGCAGTTACTCGACGCCCGTCGGGGATACGCAGTATTTT. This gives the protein CASSYSTPVGDTQYF.